This is a list of T cell receptor beta chains from one sample in a study of OX40 agonist ivuxolimab in advanced cancers. Generated by immunoSEQ multiplex PCR, the TCRdb table keeps only in-frame clones and is missing some. The sample contains roughly 53,000 clones, 75% to 90% of which appear only once. The sequences come from CD4+ or CD8+ T cells sorted from blood, collected in a trial of the OX40 agonist ivuxolimab. Receptors originate from an adult with an advanced solid tumor such as melanoma, head and neck, liver or kidney cancer. Each CDR3 is given with its conserved first and last residue. The D gene is left open where the match is weak. Part of the rows lack a size; the others show once, few, many or a class for expanded clones.

cdr3_aa: CASSGEENLAADTQYF
cdr3_nt: TGTGCCAGCAGCGGAGAGGAGAACCTAGCGGCAGATACGCAGTATTTT
clone_size: -
j_call: TRBJ2-3
d_call: TRBD2
v_call: TRBV7-9

cdr3_aa: CASSRLGSKGAEAFF
cdr3_nt: TGTGCCAGCAGCCGCCTCGGATCCAAGGGGGCGGAAGCTTTCTTT
clone_size: -
j_call: TRBJ1-1
d_call: TRBD1
v_call: TRBV6-5

cdr3_aa: CASSPRTDNTEAFF
cdr3_nt: TGTGCCAGCTCACCCCGGACAGACAACACTGAAGCTTTCTTT
clone_size: -
j_call: TRBJ1-1
d_call: -
v_call: TRBV18

cdr3_aa: CASSLYRTGDEQYF
cdr3_nt: TGTGCCAGCAGCTTATATAGGACAGGGGACGAGCAGTACTTC
clone_size: -
j_call: TRBJ2-7
d_call: TRBD1
v_call: TRBV7-3

cdr3_aa: CASSLAGNLAKNIQYF
cdr3_nt: TGTGCCAGCAGCTTAGCTGGGAACCTAGCCAAAAACATTCAGTACTTC
clone_size: -
j_call: TRBJ2-4
d_call: -
v_call: TRBV7-9

cdr3_aa: CASSLGGAGGIIGEQFF
cdr3_nt: TGTGCCAGCAGCTTAGGCGGAGCGGGAGGGATAATCGGTGAGCAGTTCTTC
clone_size: -
j_call: TRBJ2-1
d_call: TRBD2
v_call: TRBV13

cdr3_aa: CASSDSPGLGLNTGELFF
cdr3_nt: TGTGCCAGCAGTGACTCCCCAGGACTAGGGTTGAACACCGGGGAGCTGTTTTTT
clone_size: once
j_call: TRBJ2-2
d_call: TRBD2
v_call: TRBV6-4

cdr3_aa: CASSPVGITEAFF
cdr3_nt: TGTGCCAGCTCACCGGTCGGGATCACTGAAGCTTTCTTT
clone_size: -
j_call: TRBJ1-1
d_call: -
v_call: TRBV18

cdr3_aa: CASGLVPGTGNTEAFF
cdr3_nt: TGTGCTAGTGGTTTGGTACCCGGGACCGGGAACACTGAAGCTTTCTTT
clone_size: -
j_call: TRBJ1-1
d_call: -
v_call: TRBV12-5

cdr3_aa: CASSSSNNEQFF
cdr3_nt: TGTGCCAGCAGCTCATCCAACAATGAGCAGTTCTTC
clone_size: -
j_call: TRBJ2-1
d_call: -
v_call: TRBV11-3

cdr3_aa: CAWSLSKWSGREDEQYF
cdr3_nt: TGTGCCTGGAGTCTCTCTAAGTGGAGCGGGAGAGAGGACGAGCAGTACTTC
clone_size: -
j_call: TRBJ2-7
d_call: TRBD2
v_call: TRBV30

cdr3_aa: CASSFQTGTANTEAFF
cdr3_nt: TGCGCCAGCAGCTTTCAAACCGGGACAGCGAACACTGAAGCTTTCTTT
clone_size: -
j_call: TRBJ1-1
d_call: TRBD1
v_call: TRBV5-1

cdr3_aa: CASSLGGRTDTQYF
cdr3_nt: TGTGCCAGCAGCTTGGGCGGAAGGACAGATACGCAGTATTTT
clone_size: -
j_call: TRBJ2-3
d_call: -
v_call: TRBV7-8

cdr3_aa: CASSNRDRGNYGYTF
cdr3_nt: TGTGCCAGCAGTAACAGGGACAGGGGTAACTATGGCTACACCTTC
clone_size: -
j_call: TRBJ1-2
d_call: TRBD1
v_call: TRBV6-6

cdr3_aa: CASSLQTGGGYEQYF
cdr3_nt: TGCGCCAGCAGCTTGCAAACAGGGGGCGGTTACGAGCAGTACTTC
clone_size: -
j_call: TRBJ2-7
d_call: TRBD1
v_call: TRBV5-1

cdr3_aa: CASSPGEGEYNEQYF
cdr3_nt: TGTGCCAGCTCACCAGGAGAGGGAGAATATAACGAGCAGTACTTC
clone_size: -
j_call: TRBJ2-7
d_call: -
v_call: TRBV18

cdr3_aa: CASTTRARGTYEQYF
cdr3_nt: TGTGCCAGTACGACCCGGGCCCGAGGAACCTACGAGCAGTACTTC
clone_size: -
j_call: TRBJ2-7
d_call: -
v_call: TRBV27

cdr3_aa: CASSPQGNTEAFF
cdr3_nt: TGTGCCAGTAGTCCCCAGGGGAACACTGAAGCTTTCTTT
clone_size: -
j_call: TRBJ1-1
d_call: -
v_call: TRBV19

cdr3_aa: CASNLGGANYGYTF
cdr3_nt: TGTGCCAGCAATTTGGGAGGGGCGAACTATGGCTACACCTTC
clone_size: few
j_call: TRBJ1-2
d_call: -
v_call: TRBV5-4

cdr3_aa: CASSAGGAVSTGELFF
cdr3_nt: TGTGCCAGCAGCGCCGGGGGGGCCGTTTCCACCGGGGAGCTGTTTTTT
clone_size: -
j_call: TRBJ2-2
d_call: TRBD2
v_call: TRBV13

cdr3_aa: CASSLVGRGETQYF
cdr3_nt: TGCGCCAGCAGCTTGGTTGGCAGGGGAGAGACCCAGTACTTC
clone_size: -
j_call: TRBJ2-5
d_call: -
v_call: TRBV5-1

cdr3_aa: CASTRLGDPYEQYF
cdr3_nt: TGTGCCAGCACCCGATTGGGGGACCCCTACGAGCAGTACTTC
clone_size: -
j_call: TRBJ2-7
d_call: -
v_call: TRBV27

cdr3_aa: CASSAFGTQYF
cdr3_nt: TGCGCCAGCAGCGCCTTCGGGACGCAGTATTTT
clone_size: -
j_call: TRBJ2-3
d_call: -
v_call: TRBV5-1

cdr3_aa: CASRPNLRGDYGYTF
cdr3_nt: TGTGCCAGCAGACCTAATCTTCGGGGGGACTATGGCTACACCTTC
clone_size: -
j_call: TRBJ1-2
d_call: -
v_call: TRBV6-1

cdr3_aa: CASSFQVTGELFF
cdr3_nt: TGTGCCAGCAGCTTCCAAGTTACCGGGGAGCTGTTTTTT
clone_size: -
j_call: TRBJ2-2
d_call: -
v_call: TRBV7-8

cdr3_aa: CASSPSGVATNEKLFF
cdr3_nt: TGCGCCAGCAGCCCCTCAGGGGTTGCAACTAATGAAAAACTGTTTTTT
clone_size: -
j_call: TRBJ1-4
d_call: -
v_call: TRBV4-1